This entry describes one T cell receptor (beta chain). Its antigen is currently unknown. The CDR3 sequence is 13 residues long. Germline V gene lookup returns CDR1 SQVTM and CDR2 ANQGSEA. Deletions cut 4 bases from V and 6 bases from J, with 13 bases between. The data were taken from a study of identical twins. Healthy Caucasians, and only they, were the donors. Template switching, a step in the protocol, added a universal primer site, and cDNA carried unique molecular identifiers. MiXCR, run by TCRdb on the 5' RACE reads, gives a single entry per CDR3 protein. Here the sample spans around 960,000 distinct CDR3 sequences, around an eighth being singletons. Findings and limits, study-wide: Compared with unrelated sharing, twin-shared out-of-frame alpha sequences had more low-probability sequences. Memory repertoires showed no such pattern, whereas abundant cord blood beta clonotypes carried fewer insertions.

These data were also filed under a second study, of yellow fever vaccine responses in identical twins.

Material for sequencing was PBMCs. This sequence was found in a woman younger than 35 in good health. The rearrangement uses TRBV29-1 and TRBJ1-5, with unresolved D. CDR3 DNA: TGCAGCGTTGTGTACAGCCCCGGTCAGCCCCAGCATTTT. Translation gives CSVVYSPGQPQHF.